This TCR beta chain derives from a study of spatial heterogeneity in lung cancer. About the study: Researchers sequenced follow-up PBMC samples if they had them, and these came a median of about 22 months after resection. Detection consistently captured more beta-chain sequences than alpha-chain sequences.

This clonotype was seen at least ten times. Its antigen is unidentified. Time point: blood at routine non-recurrence follow-up after resection. Extraction of whole RNA from tumor, nontumor lung or frozen PBMC preceded unsorted sequencing. From the 5' RACE reads, TCRdb called clonotypes with MiXCR, one entry per CDR3 protein. The sample carries about 94,000 distinct CDR3 sequences, less than 20% recorded once. Whole-study results and caveats: Relative to follow-up, resection was when ubiquitous expanded tumor TCRs appeared more in blood.

V shed 5 bases and J 5 bases; nucleotides not matched to a gene: 10. CDR3 size: 16 residues. Germline CDR1 is SEHNR and CDR2 is FQNEAQ (reference sequence). This sequence was found in a male donor with early-stage non-small cell lung cancer. Sequenced material: PBMCs, taken at follow-up. The chain joins TRBV7-9 to TRBJ2-1; TRBD1 matches at 9 bases. The DNA for the CDR3 is TGTGCCAGCAGCCGCTCCGGGACAGGGCCGAACAATGAGCAGTTCTTC. Protein product: CASSRSGTGPNNEQFF.